This T cell receptor (beta chain) was documented in a study of siplizumab effects on memory and regulatory T cells. About this clone itself: The antigen is undetermined.

The ends lost 0 bases at V and 9 bases at J; junction bases unmatched: 5. In germline, CDR1 is MRHNA, CDR2 SNTAGT. This CDR3 has 15 residues. Study findings and constraints: Naive T cells were seen as more diverse than memory cells and as major alloresponse contributors. Researchers could not give a naive or memory phenotype to roughly 80-97% of proliferating CD4+ or CD8+ clones.

Method: immunoSEQ multiplex PCR; TCRdb's copy keeps in-frame clones and lacks some. The repertoire includes roughly 60,000 clones, roughly 96% of them detected once, and 0.08% to 0.1% sits in the top ten. The clonotype originates from a human donor in good health. The chain joins TRBV6-4 to TRBJ2-1; 10 nucleotides agree with TRBD2. Sequencing was carried out using naive CD8+ T cells sorted from blood. The CDR3 loop reads CASSDSASGGGEQFF. CDR3 coding DNA: TGTGCCAGCAGTGACTCGGCTAGCGGGGGCGGTGAGCAGTTCTTC.